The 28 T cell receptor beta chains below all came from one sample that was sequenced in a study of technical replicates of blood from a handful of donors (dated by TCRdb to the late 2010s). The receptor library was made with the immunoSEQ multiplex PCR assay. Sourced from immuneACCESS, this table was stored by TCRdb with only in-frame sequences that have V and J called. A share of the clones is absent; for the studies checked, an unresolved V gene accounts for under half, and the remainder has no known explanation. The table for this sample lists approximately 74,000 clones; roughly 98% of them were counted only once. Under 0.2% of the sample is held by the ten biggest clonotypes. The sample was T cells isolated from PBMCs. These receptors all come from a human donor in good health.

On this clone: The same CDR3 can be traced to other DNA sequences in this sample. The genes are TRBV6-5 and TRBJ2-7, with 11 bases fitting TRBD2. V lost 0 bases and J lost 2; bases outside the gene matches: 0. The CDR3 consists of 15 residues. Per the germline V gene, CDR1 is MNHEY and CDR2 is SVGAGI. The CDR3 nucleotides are TGTGCCAGCAGTTACTCTAGCGGGGGGGCCTACGAGCAGTACTTC. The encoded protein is CASSYSSGGAYEQYF.

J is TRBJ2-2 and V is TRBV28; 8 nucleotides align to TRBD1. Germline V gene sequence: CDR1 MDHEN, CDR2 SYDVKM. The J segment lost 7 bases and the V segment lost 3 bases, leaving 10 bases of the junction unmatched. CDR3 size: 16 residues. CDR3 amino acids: CASSFHGQGDIGELFF. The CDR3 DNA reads TGTGCCAGCAGTTTCCACGGACAGGGTGATATCGGGGAGCTGTTTTTT.

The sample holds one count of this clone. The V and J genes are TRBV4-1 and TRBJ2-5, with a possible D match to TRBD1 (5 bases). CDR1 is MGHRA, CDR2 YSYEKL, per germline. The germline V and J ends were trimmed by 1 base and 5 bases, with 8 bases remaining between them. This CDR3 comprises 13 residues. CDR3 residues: CASSQGGLETQYF. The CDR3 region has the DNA TGCGCCAGCAGCCAAGGGGGCTTGGAGACCCAGTACTTC.

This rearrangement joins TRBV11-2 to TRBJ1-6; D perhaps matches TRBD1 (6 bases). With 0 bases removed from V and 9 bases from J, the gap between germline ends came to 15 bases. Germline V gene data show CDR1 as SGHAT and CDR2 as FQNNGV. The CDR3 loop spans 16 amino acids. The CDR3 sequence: CASSLDLDRKGSPLHF. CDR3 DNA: TGTGCCAGCAGCTTAGATCTTGACAGGAAGGGTTCACCCCTCCACTTT. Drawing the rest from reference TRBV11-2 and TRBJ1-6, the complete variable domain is EAGVAQSPRYKIIEKRQSVAFWCNPISGHATLYWYQQILGQGPKLLIQFQNNGVVDDSQLPKDRFSAERLKGVDSTLKIQPAKLEDSAVYLCASSLDLDRKGSPLHFGNGTRLTVT.

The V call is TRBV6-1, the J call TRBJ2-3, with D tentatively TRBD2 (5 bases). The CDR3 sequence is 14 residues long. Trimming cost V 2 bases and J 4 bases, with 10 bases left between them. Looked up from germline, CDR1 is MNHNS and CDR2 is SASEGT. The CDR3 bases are TGTGCCAGCAGTGAAAGGATGAGGGCAGATACGCAGTATTTT. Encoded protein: CASSERMRADTQYF.

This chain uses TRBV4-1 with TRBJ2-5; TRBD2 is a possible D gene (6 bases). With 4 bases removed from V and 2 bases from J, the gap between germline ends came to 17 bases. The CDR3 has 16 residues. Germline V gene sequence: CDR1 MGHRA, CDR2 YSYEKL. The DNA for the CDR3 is TGCGCCAGCAGCCCGGGGGTGTCAGCGCAGCAAGAGACCCAGTACTTC. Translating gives CASSPGVSAQQETQYF.

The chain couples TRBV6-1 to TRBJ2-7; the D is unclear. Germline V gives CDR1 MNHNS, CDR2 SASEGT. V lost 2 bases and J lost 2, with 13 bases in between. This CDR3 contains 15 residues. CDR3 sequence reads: CASSEFAADTYEQYF. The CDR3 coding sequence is TGTGCCAGCAGTGAATTTGCGGCTGATACCTACGAGCAGTACTTC.

CDR3: CASSLSGGVIYEQYF. The CDR3 DNA reads TGTGCCAGCAGCCTTAGCGGGGGGGTGATCTACGAGCAGTACTTC. The chain links TRBV7-6 to TRBJ2-7; 11 positions agree with TRBD2. CDR1 and CDR2 from the germline V gene are SGHVS and FNYEAQ. This CDR3 is built from 15 residues. V was clipped by 5 bases and J by 3 bases; unmatched bases: 6. Supplemented by reference TRBV7-6 and TRBJ2-7, the full variable domain reads GAGVSQSPRYKVTKRGQDVALRCDPISGHVSLYWYRQALGQGPEFLTYFNYEAQQDKSGLPNDRFSAERPEGSISTLTIQRTEQRDSAMYRCASSLSGGVIYEQYFGPGTRLTVT.

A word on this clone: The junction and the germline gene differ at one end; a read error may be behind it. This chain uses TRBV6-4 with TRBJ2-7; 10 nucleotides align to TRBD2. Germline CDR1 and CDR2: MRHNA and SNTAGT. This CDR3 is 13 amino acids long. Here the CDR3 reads CASRGLAVLIRHF. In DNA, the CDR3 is TGTGCCAGCAGAGGACTAGCGGTGCTAATCCGGCACTTC.

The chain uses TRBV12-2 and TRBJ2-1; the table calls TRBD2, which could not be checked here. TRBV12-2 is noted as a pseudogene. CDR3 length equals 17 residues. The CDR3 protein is CASRLLSLAGGRDEQFF. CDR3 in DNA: TGTGCAAGTCGCTTACTATCACTAGCGGGAGGTCGCGATGAGCAGTTCTTC.

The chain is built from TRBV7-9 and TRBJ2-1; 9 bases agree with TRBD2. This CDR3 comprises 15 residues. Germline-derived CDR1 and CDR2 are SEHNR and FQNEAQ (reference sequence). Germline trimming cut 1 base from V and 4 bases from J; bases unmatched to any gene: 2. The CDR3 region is CASSLDSGRYNEQFF. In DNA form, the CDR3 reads TGTGCCAGCAGCTTAGACAGCGGGAGGTACAATGAGCAGTTCTTC. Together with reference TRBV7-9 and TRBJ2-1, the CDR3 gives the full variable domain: DTGVSQNPRHKITKRGQNVTFRCDPISEHNRLYWYRQTLGQGPEFLTYFQNEAQLEKSRLLSDRFSAERPKGSFSTLEIQRTEQGDSAMYLCASSLDSGRYNEQFFGPGTRLTVL.

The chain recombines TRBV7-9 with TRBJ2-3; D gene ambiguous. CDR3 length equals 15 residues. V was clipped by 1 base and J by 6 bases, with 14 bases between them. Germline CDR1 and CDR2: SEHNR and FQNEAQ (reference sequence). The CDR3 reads CASSLGVSDADTQYF. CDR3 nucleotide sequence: TGTGCCAGCAGCTTAGGTGTAAGTGATGCGGATACGCAGTATTTT. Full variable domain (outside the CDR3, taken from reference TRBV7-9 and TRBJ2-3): DTGVSQNPRHKITKRGQNVTFRCDPISEHNRLYWYRQTLGQGPEFLTYFQNEAQLEKSRLLSDRFSAERPKGSFSTLEIQRTEQGDSAMYLCASSLGVSDADTQYFGPGTRLTVL.

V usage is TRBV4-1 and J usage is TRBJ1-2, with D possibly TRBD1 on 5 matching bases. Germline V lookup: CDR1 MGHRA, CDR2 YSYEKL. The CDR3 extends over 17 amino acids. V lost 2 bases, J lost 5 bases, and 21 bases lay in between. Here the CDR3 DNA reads TGCGCCAGCAGCCAACCCGGGACTGCGAGCGACGAGTATGGCTACACCTTC. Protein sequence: CASSQPGTASDEYGYTF.

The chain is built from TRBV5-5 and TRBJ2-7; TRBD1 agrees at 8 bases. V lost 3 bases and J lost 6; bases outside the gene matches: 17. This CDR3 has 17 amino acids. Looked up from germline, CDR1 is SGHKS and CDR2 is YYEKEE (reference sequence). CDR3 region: CASSSRDRTQGSGEQYF. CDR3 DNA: TGTGCCAGCAGCTCCAGGGACAGGACTCAAGGAAGTGGCGAGCAGTACTTC.

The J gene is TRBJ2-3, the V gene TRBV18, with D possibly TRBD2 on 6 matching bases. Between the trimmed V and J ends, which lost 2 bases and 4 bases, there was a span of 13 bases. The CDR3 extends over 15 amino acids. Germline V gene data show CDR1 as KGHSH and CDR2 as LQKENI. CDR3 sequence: CASSPTAGRADTQYF. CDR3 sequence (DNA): TGTGCCAGCTCACCAACGGCGGGAAGGGCAGATACGCAGTATTTT.

The CDR3 loop reads CASSQGQANYEQYF. CDR3 nucleotide sequence: TGTGCCAGCAGCCAAGGACAGGCGAACTACGAGCAGTACTTC. The rearrangement uses TRBV14 and TRBJ2-7; D is perhaps TRBD1 (6 bases). The germline V and J ends were trimmed by 1 base and 3 bases, with 10 bases remaining between them. The CDR3 length is 14 residues. Germline V CDR1 and CDR2: SGHDN, FVKESK.

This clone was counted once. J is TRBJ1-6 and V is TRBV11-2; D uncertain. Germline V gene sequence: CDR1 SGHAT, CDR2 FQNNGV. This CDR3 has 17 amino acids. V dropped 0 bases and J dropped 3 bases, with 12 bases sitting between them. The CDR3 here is CASSLDGGRIYNSPLHF. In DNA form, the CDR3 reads TGTGCCAGCAGCTTAGATGGTGGGCGTATCTATAATTCACCCCTCCACTTT.

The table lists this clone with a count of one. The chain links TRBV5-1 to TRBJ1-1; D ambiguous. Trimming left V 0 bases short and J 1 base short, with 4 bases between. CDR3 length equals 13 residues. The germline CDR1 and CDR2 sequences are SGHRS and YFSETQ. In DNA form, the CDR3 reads TGCGCCAGCAGCTTGGGCGGGAACACTGAAGCTTTCTTT. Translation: CASSLGGNTEAFF.

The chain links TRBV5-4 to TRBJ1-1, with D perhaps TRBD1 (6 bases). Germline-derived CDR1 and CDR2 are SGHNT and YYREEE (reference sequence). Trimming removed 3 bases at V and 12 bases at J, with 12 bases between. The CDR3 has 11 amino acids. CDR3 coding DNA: TGTGCCAGCAGCTCCGCAGGGGCGACTTTCTTT. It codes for CASSSAGATFF.

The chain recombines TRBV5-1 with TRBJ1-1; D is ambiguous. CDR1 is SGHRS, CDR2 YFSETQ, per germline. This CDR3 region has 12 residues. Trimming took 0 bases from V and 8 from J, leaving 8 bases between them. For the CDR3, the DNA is TGCGCCAGCAGCTTGGCCCTAGGCGAAGCTTTCTTT. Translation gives CASSLALGEAFF.

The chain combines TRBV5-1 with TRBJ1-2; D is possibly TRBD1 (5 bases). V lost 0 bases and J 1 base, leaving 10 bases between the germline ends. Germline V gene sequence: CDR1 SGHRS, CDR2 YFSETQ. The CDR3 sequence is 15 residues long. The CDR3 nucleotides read TGCGCCAGCAGCTTGGGAGGACACTTTAACTATGGCTACACCTTC. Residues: CASSLGGHFNYGYTF.

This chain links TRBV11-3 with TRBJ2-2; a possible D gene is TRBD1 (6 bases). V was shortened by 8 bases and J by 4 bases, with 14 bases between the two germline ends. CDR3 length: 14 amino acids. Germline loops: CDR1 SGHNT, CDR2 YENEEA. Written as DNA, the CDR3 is TGTGCCAGCTTGAGAGGGGGTATCACCGGGGAGCTGTTTTTT. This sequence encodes CASLRGGITGELFF.

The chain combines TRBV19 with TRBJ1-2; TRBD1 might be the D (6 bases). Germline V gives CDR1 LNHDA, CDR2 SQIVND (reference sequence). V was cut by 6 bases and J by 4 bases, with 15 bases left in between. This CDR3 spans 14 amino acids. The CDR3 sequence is CASSQGLMFYGYTF. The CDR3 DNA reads TGTGCCAGTAGCCAGGGGTTAATGTTCTATGGCTACACCTTC.

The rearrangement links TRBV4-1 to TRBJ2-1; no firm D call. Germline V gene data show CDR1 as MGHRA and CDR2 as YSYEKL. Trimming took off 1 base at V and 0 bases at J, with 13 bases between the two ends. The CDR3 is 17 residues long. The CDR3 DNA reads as TGCGCCAGCAGCCAAGTATTCGGCGGTAGCTCCTACAATGAGCAGTTCTTC. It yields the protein CASSQVFGGSSYNEQFF.

The CDR3 spells CATGAGATYNEQFF. The CDR3 bases are TGTGCCACCGGGGCGGGAGCGACCTACAATGAGCAGTTCTTC. This chain links TRBV7-9 with TRBJ2-1; 7 bases map to TRBD2. Unmatched junction bases numbered 8, after V lost 10 bases and J lost 2 bases. CDR3 length: 14 residues. Germline CDR1 SEHNR, CDR2 FQNEAQ (reference sequence). The full variable domain, in which reference TRBV7-9 and TRBJ2-1 provide the parts outside the CDR3, is DTGVSQNPRHKITKRGQNVTFRCDPISEHNRLYWYRQTLGQGPEFLTYFQNEAQLEKSRLLSDRFSAERPKGSFSTLEIQRTEQGDSAMYLCATGAGATYNEQFFGPGTRLTVL.

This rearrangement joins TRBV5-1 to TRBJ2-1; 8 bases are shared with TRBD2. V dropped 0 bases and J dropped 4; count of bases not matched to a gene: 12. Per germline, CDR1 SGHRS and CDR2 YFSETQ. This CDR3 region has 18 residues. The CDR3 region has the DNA TGCGCCAGCAGCTTGGGGGGTATACTAGCGGCTCTTTACAATGAGCAGTTCTTC. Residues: CASSLGGILAALYNEQFF.

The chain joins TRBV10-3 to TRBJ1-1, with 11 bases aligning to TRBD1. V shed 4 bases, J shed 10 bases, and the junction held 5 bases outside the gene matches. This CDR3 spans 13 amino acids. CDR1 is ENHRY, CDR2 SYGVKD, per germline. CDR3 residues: CAISVDRGRGAFF. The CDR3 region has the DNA TGTGCCATCAGTGTGGACAGGGGGCGGGGAGCTTTCTTT.

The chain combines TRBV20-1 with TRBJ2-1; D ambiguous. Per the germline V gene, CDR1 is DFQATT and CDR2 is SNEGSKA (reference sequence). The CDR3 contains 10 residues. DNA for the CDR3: TGCAGCTTTTATTACAATGAGCAGTTCTTC. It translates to CSFYYNEQFF.